These 8 T cell receptor beta chains were sequenced from one sample in a study of cytomegalovirus exposure and HLA in healthy donors. The primer mix had 60 Vbeta and 13 Jbeta primers. Assay: immunoSEQ multiplex PCR; the TCRdb copy retains only in-frame clones and omits some. The clone table shows almost 40,000 clones, with the ten largest holding 3.2%. Sequencing was performed on PBMCs. The origin of the receptors is a woman in her 30s in good health and CMV-seropositive.

This chain connects TRBV5-8 to TRBJ1-6; D may be TRBD1 (5 bases). The CDR3 totals 16 residues. In germline, CDR1 is SGHTS, CDR2 YDEGEE. Trimming removed 0 bases at V and 4 bases at J, with 11 bases between. CDR3 protein: CASSLGQGGYNSPLHF. As DNA, the CDR3 is TGTGCCAGCAGCTTGGGGCAGGGAGGATATAATTCACCCCTCCACTTT.

The V gene is TRBV30, the J gene TRBJ1-6, with D possibly being TRBD1 (6 bases). The V gene lost 5 bases and the J gene lost 3 bases, with 8 bases spanning the gap. Germline V gene data show CDR1 as GTSNPN and CDR2 as SVGIG (reference sequence). This CDR3 comprises 13 residues. The CDR3 bases are TGTGCCTGGGGACAGATCTATAATTCACCCCTCCACTTT. It yields the protein CAWGQIYNSPLHF.

CDR3: CASSPLGYEQFF. The CDR3 DNA sequence: TGTGCCAGCAGCCCCCTAGGTTACGAGCAGTTCTTC. The rearrangement joins TRBV6-1 to TRBJ2-1; the D is unclear. CDR3 length: 12 residues. Germline CDR1 MNHNS, CDR2 SASEGT. V was shortened by 6 bases and J by 10 bases, with 13 bases between the two germline ends.

The rearrangement uses TRBV6-1 and TRBJ2-5; tentatively, D is TRBD2 (6 bases). The better agreement between TRBJ2-7 and the DNA end casts doubt on the J call. The CDR3 runs to 15 residues. CDR1 is MNHNS and CDR2 is SASEGT in the germline V gene. The CDR3: CASSEAAGQAYEQYF. CDR3 bases: TGTGCCAGCAGTGAAGCTGCGGGGCAAGCCTACGAGCAGTACTTC.

The chain uses TRBV5-1 and TRBJ1-1; a weak D match, TRBD1 (5 bases). CDR1 SGHRS and CDR2 YFSETQ come from the germline V gene. The CDR3 runs 14 residues. Trimming stripped 4 bases from V and 4 bases from J, with 14 bases between. The CDR3 sequence is CASSPPGGGTEAFF. CDR3 DNA: TGCGCCAGCAGCCCTCCGGGGGGGGGCACTGAAGCTTTCTTT.

V gene TRBV7-6 combines with J gene TRBJ1-6; D unclear. The CDR3 is made up of 13 amino acids. The germline V and J ends were trimmed by 0 bases and 8 bases, with 5 bases remaining between them. Germline lookup yields CDR1 SGHVS and CDR2 FNYEAQ. For the CDR3, the DNA is TGTGCCAGCAGCTTAGCCGGGGATTCACCCCTCCACTTT. Translated: CASSLAGDSPLHF.

This sequence joins TRBV27 and TRBJ1-5; D remains unclear. With 5 bases removed from V and 5 bases from J, the gap between germline ends came to 7 bases. Germline V CDR1 and CDR2: MNHEY, SMNVEV (reference sequence). The CDR3 is 12 amino acids. The CDR3 here is CASSPPDQPQHF. CDR3 nucleotide sequence: TGTGCCAGCAGTCCCCCGGATCAGCCCCAGCATTTT.

This chain links TRBV28 with TRBJ1-4; the D is unclear. Trimming took off 8 bases at V and 6 bases at J, with 19 bases between the two ends. Germline CDR1 MDHEN, CDR2 SYDVKM. The CDR3 extends over 15 amino acids. The CDR3 DNA follows: TGTGCCAGCCAAAGAGGAGGGTTTGAAGATGAAAAACTGTTTTTT. Amino acid sequence: CASQRGGFEDEKLFF. Combining the CDR3 with reference TRBV28 and TRBJ1-4 gives the whole variable domain DVKVTQSSRYLVKRTGEKVFLECVQDMDHENMFWYRQDPGLGLRLIYFSYDVKMKEKGDIPEGYSVSREKKERFSLILESASTNQTSMYLCASQRGGFEDEKLFFGSGTQLSVL.